This TCR beta chain was observed in a study of brain T cells in children with intractable seizures. Study findings and constraints: HCMV serostatus was not known, and viral specificity came from CDR3 similarity only. Absence of clones before surgery may stem from lower sequencing depth.

On this clone: Its antigen is unknown.

Surgery cases with the highest brain T cell transcript signatures were chosen for sequencing. Pre-surgery treatment included at least one anti-epileptic drug. Data came from immunoSEQ multiplex PCR; TCRdb stores just in-frame clones and leaves some out. The profile shows 110,000 or so clones, roughly 94% of them singletons. Germline loops: CDR1 MDHEN, CDR2 SYDVKM. This CDR3 region has 15 residues. With 3 bases removed from V and 6 bases from J, the gap between germline ends came to 18 bases. The sample here was peripheral blood, taken at surgery. This chain joins TRBV28 and TRBJ2-7; D perhaps matches TRBD1 (5 bases). This TCR was sampled from a boy under two years old with hemimegalencephaly and intractable seizures. CDR3 bases: TGTGCCAGCAGTTTGTTCAGGGCGCCCCCCCTCGAGCAGTACTTC. Encoded protein: CASSLFRAPPLEQYF.